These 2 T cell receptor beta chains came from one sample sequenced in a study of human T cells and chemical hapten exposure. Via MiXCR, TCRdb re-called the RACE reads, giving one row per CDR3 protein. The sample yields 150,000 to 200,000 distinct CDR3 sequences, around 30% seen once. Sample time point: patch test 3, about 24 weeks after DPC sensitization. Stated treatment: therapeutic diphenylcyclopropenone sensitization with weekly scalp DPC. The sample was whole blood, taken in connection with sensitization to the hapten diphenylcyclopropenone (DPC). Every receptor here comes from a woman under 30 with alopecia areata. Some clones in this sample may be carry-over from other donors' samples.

In nucleotides, the CDR3 is TGTGCCAGCAGTTTGGGAAGGGGGGACCAGCCCCAGCATTTT. Protein sequence: CASSLGRGDQPQHF. This sequence joins TRBV27 and TRBJ1-5, with a tentative D call TRBD1 (6 bases). In germline, CDR1 is MNHEY, CDR2 SMNVEV (reference sequence). The CDR3 contains 14 residues. The V end lost 3 bases, the J end lost 7 bases, and 13 bases lay between the germline ends.

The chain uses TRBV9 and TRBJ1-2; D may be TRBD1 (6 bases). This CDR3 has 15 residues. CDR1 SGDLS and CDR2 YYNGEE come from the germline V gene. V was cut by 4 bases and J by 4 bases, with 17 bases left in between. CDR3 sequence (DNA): TGTGCCAGCAGCCCAGGCGGACAGACCCTCTATGGCTACACCTTC. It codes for CASSPGGQTLYGYTF.